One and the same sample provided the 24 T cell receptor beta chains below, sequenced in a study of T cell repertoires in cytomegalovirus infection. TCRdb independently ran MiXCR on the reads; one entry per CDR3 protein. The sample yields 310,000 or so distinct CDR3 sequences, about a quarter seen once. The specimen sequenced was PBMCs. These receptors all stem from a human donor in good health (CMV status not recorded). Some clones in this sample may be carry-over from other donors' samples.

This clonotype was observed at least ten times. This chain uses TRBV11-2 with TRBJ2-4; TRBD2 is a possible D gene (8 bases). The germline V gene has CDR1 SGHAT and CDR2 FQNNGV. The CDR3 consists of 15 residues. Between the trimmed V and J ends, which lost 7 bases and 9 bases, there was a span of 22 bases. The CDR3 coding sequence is TGTGCCAGCACTCGCACGGGAGGGGGCGCGGGCATTCAGTACTTC. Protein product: CASTRTGGGAGIQYF.

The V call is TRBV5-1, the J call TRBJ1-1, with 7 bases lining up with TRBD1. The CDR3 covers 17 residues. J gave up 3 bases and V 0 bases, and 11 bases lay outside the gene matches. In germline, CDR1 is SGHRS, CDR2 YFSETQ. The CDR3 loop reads CASSLVPTGDSDTEAFF. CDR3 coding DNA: TGCGCCAGCAGCTTGGTTCCTACAGGGGACTCCGACACTGAAGCTTTCTTT.

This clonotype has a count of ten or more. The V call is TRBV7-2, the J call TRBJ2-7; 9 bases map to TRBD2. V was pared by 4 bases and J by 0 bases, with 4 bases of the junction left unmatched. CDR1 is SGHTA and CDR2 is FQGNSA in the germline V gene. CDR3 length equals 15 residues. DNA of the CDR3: TGTGCCAGCAGCTCACGTAGCGGGGGCTCCTACGAGCAGTACTTC. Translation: CASSSRSGGSYEQYF.

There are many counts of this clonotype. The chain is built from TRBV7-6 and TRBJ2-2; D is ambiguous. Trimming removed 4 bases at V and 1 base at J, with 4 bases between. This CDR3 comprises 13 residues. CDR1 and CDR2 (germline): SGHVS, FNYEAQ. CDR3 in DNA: TGTGCCAGCAGCTCAAAGAACACCGGGGAGCTGTTTTTT. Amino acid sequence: CASSSKNTGELFF. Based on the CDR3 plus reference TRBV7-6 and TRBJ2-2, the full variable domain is GAGVSQSPRYKVTKRGQDVALRCDPISGHVSLYWYRQALGQGPEFLTYFNYEAQQDKSGLPNDRFSAERPEGSISTLTIQRTEQRDSAMYRCASSSKNTGELFFGEGSRLTVL.

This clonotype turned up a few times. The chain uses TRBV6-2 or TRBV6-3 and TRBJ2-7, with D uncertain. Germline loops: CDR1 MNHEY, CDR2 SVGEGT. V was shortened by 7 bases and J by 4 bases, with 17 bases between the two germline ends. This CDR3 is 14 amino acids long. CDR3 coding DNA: TGTGCCAGCAATACCCTCCTCCTCCGGTACGAGCAGTACTTC. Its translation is CASNTLLLRYEQYF.

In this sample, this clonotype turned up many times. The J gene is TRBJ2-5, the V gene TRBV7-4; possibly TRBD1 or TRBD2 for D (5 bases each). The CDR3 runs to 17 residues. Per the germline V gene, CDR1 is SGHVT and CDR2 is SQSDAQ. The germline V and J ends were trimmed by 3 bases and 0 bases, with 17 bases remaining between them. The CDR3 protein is CASSFPGTPAHQETQYF. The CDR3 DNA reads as TGTGCCAGCAGCTTTCCCGGGACCCCGGCCCACCAAGAGACCCAGTACTTC. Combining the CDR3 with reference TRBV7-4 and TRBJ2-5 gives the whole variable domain GAGVSQSPRYKVAKRGRDVALRCDSISGHVTLYWYRQTLGQGSEVLTYSQSDAQRDKSGRPSGRFSAERPERSVSTLKIQRTEQGDSAVYLCASSFPGTPAHQETQYFGPGTRLLVL.

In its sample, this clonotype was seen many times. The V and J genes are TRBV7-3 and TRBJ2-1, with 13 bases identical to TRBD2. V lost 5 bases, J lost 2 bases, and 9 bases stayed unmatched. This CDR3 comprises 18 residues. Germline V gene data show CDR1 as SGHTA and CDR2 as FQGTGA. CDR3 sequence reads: CASSRLAGGSTPYNEQFF. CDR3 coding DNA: TGTGCCAGCAGCCGACTAGCGGGGGGCTCAACACCCTACAATGAGCAGTTCTTC.

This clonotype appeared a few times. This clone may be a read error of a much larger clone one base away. The CDR3 loop is CASSLTGGPGNTIYF. For the CDR3, the DNA is TGTGCCAGCAGCTTGACAGGGGGCCCTGGAAACACCATATATTTT. The chain carries TRBV7-2 and TRBJ1-3; 10 bases match TRBD1. V lost 3 bases to trimming and J lost 2 bases; unmatched junction nucleotides: 1. Germline CDR1 reads SGHTA; CDR2 reads FQGNSA. CDR3 length: 15 residues.

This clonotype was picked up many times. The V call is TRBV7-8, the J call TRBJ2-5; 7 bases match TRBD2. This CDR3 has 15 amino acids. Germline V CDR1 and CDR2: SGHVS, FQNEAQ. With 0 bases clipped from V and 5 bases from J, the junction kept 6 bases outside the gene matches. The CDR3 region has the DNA TGTGCCAGCAGCTTAGCGAGACTAGCTCGGGAGACCCAGTACTTC. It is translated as CASSLARLARETQYF.

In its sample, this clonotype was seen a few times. Here the CDR3 reads CASSVTTVPAGNEQFF. The CDR3 DNA reads TGTGCCAGCAGTGTTACGACAGTACCGGCGGGAAATGAGCAGTTCTTC. The rearrangement uses TRBV12-3 or TRBV12-4 and TRBJ2-1, with D perhaps TRBD2 (6 bases). V lost 5 bases to trimming and J lost 7 bases, with 21 bases between them. The CDR3 length is 16 residues.

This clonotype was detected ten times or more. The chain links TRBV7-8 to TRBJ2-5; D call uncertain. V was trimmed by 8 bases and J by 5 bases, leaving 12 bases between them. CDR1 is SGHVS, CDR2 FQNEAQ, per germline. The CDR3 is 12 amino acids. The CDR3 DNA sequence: TGTGCCAGCCAGCATAGGGATGAGACCCAGTACTTC. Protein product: CASQHRDETQYF. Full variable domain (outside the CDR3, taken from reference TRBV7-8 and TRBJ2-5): GAGVSQSPRYKVAKRGQDVALRCDPISGHVSLFWYQQALGQGPEFLTYFQNEAQLDKSGLPSDRFFAERPEGSVSTLKIQRTQQEDSAVYLCASQHRDETQYFGPGTRLLVL.

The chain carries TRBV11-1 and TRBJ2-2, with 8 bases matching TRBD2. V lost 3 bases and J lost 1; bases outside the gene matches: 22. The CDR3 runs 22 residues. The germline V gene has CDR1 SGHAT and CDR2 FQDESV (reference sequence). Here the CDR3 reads CASSFLVGSGASPTKNTGELFF. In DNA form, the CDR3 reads TGTGCCAGCAGCTTCCTCGTTGGTAGCGGGGCCTCTCCGACGAAGAACACCGGGGAGCTGTTTTTT.

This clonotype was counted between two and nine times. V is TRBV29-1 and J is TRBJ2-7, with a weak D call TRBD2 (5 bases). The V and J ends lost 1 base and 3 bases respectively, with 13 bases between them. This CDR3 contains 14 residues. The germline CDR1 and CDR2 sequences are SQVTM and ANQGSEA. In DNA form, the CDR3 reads TGCAGCGTTGAAGTCCCAGAGGGTATCTACGAGCAGTACTTC. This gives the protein CSVEVPEGIYEQYF.

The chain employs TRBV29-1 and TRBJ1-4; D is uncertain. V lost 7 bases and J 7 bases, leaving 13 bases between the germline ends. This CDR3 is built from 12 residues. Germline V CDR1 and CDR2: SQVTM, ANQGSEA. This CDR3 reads CSAGGMAEKLFF. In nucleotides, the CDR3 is TGCAGCGCCGGAGGGATGGCTGAAAAACTGTTTTTT.

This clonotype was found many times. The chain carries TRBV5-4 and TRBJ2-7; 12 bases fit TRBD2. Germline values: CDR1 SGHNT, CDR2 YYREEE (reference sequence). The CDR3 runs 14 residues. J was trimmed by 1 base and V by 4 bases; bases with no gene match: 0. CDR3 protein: CASSTSGGSYEQYF. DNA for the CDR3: TGTGCCAGCAGCACTAGCGGGGGGTCCTACGAGCAGTACTTC.

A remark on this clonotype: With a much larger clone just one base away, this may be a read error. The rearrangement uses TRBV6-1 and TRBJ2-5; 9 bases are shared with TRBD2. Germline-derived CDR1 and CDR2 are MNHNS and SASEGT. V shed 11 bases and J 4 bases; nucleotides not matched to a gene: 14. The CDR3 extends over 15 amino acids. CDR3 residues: CARGPAGGDPETQYF. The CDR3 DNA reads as TGTGCCCGCGGTCCGGCGGGGGGGGACCCAGAGACCCAGTACTTC.

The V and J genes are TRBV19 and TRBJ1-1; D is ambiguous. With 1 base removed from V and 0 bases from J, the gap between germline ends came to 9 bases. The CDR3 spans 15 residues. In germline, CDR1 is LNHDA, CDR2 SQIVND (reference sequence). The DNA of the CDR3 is TGTGCCAGTAGTATAGGGGCAGCAATGAACACTGAAGCTTTCTTT. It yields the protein CASSIGAAMNTEAFF.

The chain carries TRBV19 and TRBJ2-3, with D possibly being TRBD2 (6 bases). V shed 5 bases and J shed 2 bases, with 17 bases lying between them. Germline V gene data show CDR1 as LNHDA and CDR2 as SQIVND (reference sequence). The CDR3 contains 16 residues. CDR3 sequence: CASSFQDYSNTDTQYF. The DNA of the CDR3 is TGTGCCAGTAGTTTCCAGGACTACTCAAACACAGATACGCAGTATTTT.

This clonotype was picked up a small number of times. CDR3 protein: CASSLVGALGQPQHF. In DNA form, the CDR3 reads TGTGCCAGCAGCTTAGTGGGGGCCCTGGGTCAGCCCCAGCATTTT. The chain has TRBV7-9 and TRBJ1-5, with TRBD1 as a possible D gene (6 bases). CDR3 length: 15 amino acids. The germline CDR1 and CDR2 sequences are SEHNR and FQNEAQ (reference sequence). The ends were cut back, 1 base at V and 6 bases at J, with 13 bases in the middle.

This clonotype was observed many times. CDR3 bases: TGTGCCAGCAGCTCCCTGCTGGTGACAGGGGTCGGAGAGCAGTACTTC. Translating it yields CASSSLLVTGVGEQYF. The chain joins TRBV7-2 to TRBJ2-7; 8 positions agree with TRBD1. V trimming: 4 bases; J trimming: 7 bases; junction bases outside the gene matches: 15. Germline assignment: CDR1 SGHTA and CDR2 FQGNSA. The CDR3 loop spans 16 amino acids.

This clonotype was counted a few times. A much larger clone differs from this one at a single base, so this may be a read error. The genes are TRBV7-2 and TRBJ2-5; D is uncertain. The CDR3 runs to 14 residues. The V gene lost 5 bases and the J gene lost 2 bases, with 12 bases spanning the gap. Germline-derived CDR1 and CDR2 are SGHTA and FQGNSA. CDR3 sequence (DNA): TGTGCCAGCAGCATCCCCGGGCAACAAGAGACCCAGTACTTC. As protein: CASSIPGQQETQYF.

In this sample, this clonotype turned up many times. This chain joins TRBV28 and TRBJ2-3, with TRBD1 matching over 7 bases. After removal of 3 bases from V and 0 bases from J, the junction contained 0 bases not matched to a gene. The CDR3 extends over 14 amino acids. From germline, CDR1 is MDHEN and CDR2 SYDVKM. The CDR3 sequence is CASSLTGSTDTQYF. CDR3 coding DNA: TGTGCCAGCAGTTTGACAGGGAGCACAGATACGCAGTATTTT.

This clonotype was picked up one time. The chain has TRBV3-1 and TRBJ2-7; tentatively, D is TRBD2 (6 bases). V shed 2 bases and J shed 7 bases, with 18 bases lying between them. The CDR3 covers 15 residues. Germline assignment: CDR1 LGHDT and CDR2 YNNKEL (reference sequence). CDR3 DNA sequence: TGTGCCAGCAGCCAATTTTCCCGGGTCGGGAGTGAGCAGTACTTC. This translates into CASSQFSRVGSEQYF.

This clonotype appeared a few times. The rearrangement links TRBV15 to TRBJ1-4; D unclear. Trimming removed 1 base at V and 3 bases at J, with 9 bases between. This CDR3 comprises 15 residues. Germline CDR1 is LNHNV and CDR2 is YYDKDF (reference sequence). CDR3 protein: CATSRVGSPNEKLFF. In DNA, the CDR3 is TGTGCCACCAGCAGAGTCGGGTCTCCTAATGAAAAACTGTTTTTT.